The 29 T cell receptor beta chains below all came from one sample that was sequenced in a study of CD8 T cells in ankylosing spondylitis. Via MiXCR, TCRdb re-called the 5' RACE reads, giving one row per CDR3 protein. The sample lists 15,000 to 20,000 distinct CDR3 sequences, 7% to 10% seen once, with 30% to 45% in the top ten. The specimen sequenced was blood. The origin of the receptors is a male donor with ankylosing spondylitis or in good health (not recorded which).

This clonotype was detected ten times or more. This chain links TRBV18 with TRBJ2-4; D assignment may be TRBD1 or TRBD2 (6 bases each). CDR1 and CDR2 (germline): KGHSH, LQKENI. Trimming took 2 bases from V and 7 from J, leaving 18 bases between them. The CDR3 runs to 16 residues. CDR3 sequence: CASSPTGGAVKNIQYF. As DNA, the CDR3 is TGTGCCAGCTCACCAACCGGGGGCGCAGTGAAGAACATTCAGTACTTC.

This clonotype was observed many times. The V call is TRBV9, the J call TRBJ2-1, with TRBD2 matching 14 bases. The CDR3 has 15 amino acids. CDR1 is SGDLS and CDR2 is YYNGEE in the germline V gene. Trimming took 4 bases from V and 9 from J; bases not matched to a gene: 6. In nucleotides, the CDR3 is TGTGCCAGCAGCATAGGACTAGCGGGAGGCGGTGAGCAGTTCTTC. Translating it yields CASSIGLAGGGEQFF. Combining the CDR3 with reference TRBV9 and TRBJ2-1 gives the whole variable domain DSGVTQTPKHLITATGQRVTLRCSPRSGDLSVYWYQQSLDQGLQFLIQYYNGEERAKGNILERFSAQQFPDLHSELNLSSLELGDSALYFCASSIGLAGGGEQFFGPGTRLTVL.

Concerning this clonotype: The CDR3 carries no conserved terminal phenylalanine or tryptophan, so it likely arises from a read error. V gene TRBV6-5 combines with J gene TRBJ1-1, with D possibly TRBD1 on 6 matching bases. This CDR3 comprises 13 residues. Germline-derived CDR1 and CDR2 are MNHEY and SVGAGI. Trimming left V 4 bases short and J 8 bases short, with 14 bases between. The CDR3 loop reads CASSSQGMGEAFV. The CDR3 bases are TGTGCCAGCAGTTCGCAGGGGATGGGGGAAGCTTTCGTT.

This sequence joins TRBV7-2 and TRBJ2-3; D is perhaps TRBD1 (6 bases). Germline V CDR1 and CDR2: SGHTA, FQGNSA. CDR3 length: 15 amino acids. V lost 9 bases to trimming and J lost 4 bases, with 20 bases between them. This chain's CDR3 is CASSPTGSWADTQYF. The CDR3 DNA reads as TGTGCCAGTTCCCCTACAGGGTCCTGGGCAGATACGCAGTATTTT.

This chain links TRBV5-6 with TRBJ1-1; D is possibly TRBD1 (6 bases). The CDR3 runs to 16 residues. The germline V gene encodes CDR1 SGHDT and CDR2 YYEEEE. Trimming cost V 6 bases and J 1 base, with 19 bases left between them. The CDR3 reads CASTGRGLRWNTEAFF. CDR3 in DNA: TGTGCCAGCACCGGGCGGGGGCTACGCTGGAACACTGAAGCTTTCTTT.

There are many counts of this clonotype. The V call is TRBV29-1, the J call TRBJ1-2; perhaps TRBD1 as D (6 bases). The CDR3 has 11 amino acids. Germline V gene lookup returns CDR1 SQVTM and CDR2 ANQGSEA. Trimming stripped 7 bases from V and 5 bases from J, with 11 bases between. CDR3 region: CSAWGQYGYTF. In nucleotides, the CDR3 is TGCAGCGCTTGGGGACAATATGGCTACACCTTC. Together with reference TRBV29-1 and TRBJ1-2, the CDR3 gives the full variable domain: SAVISQKPSRDICQRGTSLTIQCQVDSQVTMMFWYRQQPGQSLTLIATANQGSEATYESGFVIDKFPISRPNLTFSTLTVSNMSPEDSSIYLCSAWGQYGYTFGSGTRLTVV.

The sample holds many counts of this clonotype. CDR3 residues: CASRTGFEQFF. The CDR3 region has the DNA TGCGCCAGCCGAACAGGGTTTGAGCAGTTCTTC. The chain uses TRBV5-1 and TRBJ2-1; D perhaps matches TRBD1 (6 bases). The CDR3 totals 11 residues. CDR1 and CDR2 from the germline V gene are SGHRS and YFSETQ. Between the trimmed V and J ends, which lost 7 bases and 9 bases, there was a span of 11 bases.

There are many counts of this clonotype. The rearrangement joins TRBV5-1 to TRBJ2-1; TRBD2 matches 9 bases. The trim removed 4 bases at V and 10 bases at J, leaving 9 bases unmatched. Germline values: CDR1 SGHRS, CDR2 YFSETQ. The CDR3 runs to 14 residues. The CDR3 bases are TGCGCCAGCAGCGTTCTAGCGGGAAGAGGAGAGCAGTTCTTC. Its translation: CASSVLAGRGEQFF.

This clonotype was observed a few times. The chain links TRBV5-1 to TRBJ2-2, with 7 bases lining up with TRBD1. This CDR3 is built from 16 residues. Germline CDR1 and CDR2: SGHRS and YFSETQ. J gave up 1 base and V 6 bases, and 9 bases lay outside the gene matches. CDR3 sequence (DNA): TGCGCCAGCACCCTTATAACAGGGGTGAACACCGGGGAGCTGTTTTTT. This encodes CASTLITGVNTGELFF.

The chain has TRBV29-1 and TRBJ1-4, with D unresolved. Per germline, CDR1 SQVTM and CDR2 ANQGSEA. V was clipped by 7 bases and J by 5 bases, with 11 bases between them. The CDR3 covers 12 residues. CDR3 nucleotides: TGCAGCGGACGGAGTTCGAATGAAAAACTGTTTTTT. It specifies CSGRSSNEKLFF.

The chain employs TRBV2 and TRBJ2-5; 8 bases are shared with TRBD1. V was clipped by 5 bases and J by 3 bases; unmatched bases: 5. The CDR3 is 14 amino acids. Germline lookup yields CDR1 SNHLY and CDR2 FYNNEI. The CDR3 reads CASSRDRGEETQYF. The CDR3 DNA reads as TGTGCCAGCAGTCGAGACAGGGGCGAAGAGACCCAGTACTTC.

This clonotype was found many times. The chain is built from TRBV6-2 or TRBV6-3 and TRBJ2-4, with D perhaps matching TRBD2 (6 bases). Trimming removed 4 bases at V and 3 bases at J, with 16 bases between. CDR1 is MNHEY, CDR2 SVGEGT, per germline. The CDR3 sequence is 16 residues long. This CDR3 reads CASSSFTMGGKNIQYF. CDR3 in DNA: TGTGCCAGCAGTTCCTTTACGATGGGGGGCAAAAACATTCAGTACTTC.

The chain uses TRBV10-3 and TRBJ1-5; D is unresolved. V shed 10 bases and J shed 0 bases, with 10 bases lying between them. Germline-derived CDR1 and CDR2 are ENHRY and SYGVKD. CDR3 length equals 13 residues. The CDR3 DNA sequence: TGTGCCACCACTATCGATAGCAATCAGCCCCAGCATTTT. Its translation is CATTIDSNQPQHF.

The chain uses TRBV19 and TRBJ2-2; D is unresolved. Trimming stripped 3 bases from V and 0 bases from J, with 8 bases between. CDR3 length: 15 residues. The germline V gene encodes CDR1 LNHDA and CDR2 SQIVND (reference sequence). CDR3 region: CASSIMAANTGELFF. The CDR3 bases are TGTGCCAGTAGTATCATGGCGGCGAACACCGGGGAGCTGTTTTTT.

This clonotype appeared a few times. This sequence joins TRBV7-9 and TRBJ2-1, with D maybe TRBD1 (6 bases). The V end lost 1 base, the J end lost 5 bases, and 15 bases lay between the germline ends. Germline assignment: CDR1 SEHNR and CDR2 FQNEAQ (reference sequence). The CDR3 covers 16 residues. The CDR3 region has the DNA TGTGCCAGCAGCTTAGAACCTGGTCAGGGGAACAATGAGCAGTTCTTC. It translates to CASSLEPGQGNNEQFF.

This clonotype has just a few counts. This rearrangement joins TRBV20-1 to TRBJ1-5; no clear D gene. V lost 3 bases, J lost 2 bases, and 14 bases lay in between. CDR3 size: 15 residues. Germline CDR1 is DFQATT and CDR2 is SNEGSKA (reference sequence). CDR3 sequence: CSARSPRSGNQPQHF. Written as DNA, the CDR3 is TGCAGTGCTAGGAGCCCCCGTAGTGGCAATCAGCCCCAGCATTTT.

The sample holds many counts of this clonotype. The gene calls are TRBV20-1 and TRBJ2-3; D ambiguous. The CDR3 extends over 16 amino acids. Germline V gene data show CDR1 as DFQATT and CDR2 as SNEGSKA (reference sequence). V was pared by 2 bases and J by 6 bases, with 21 bases between. CDR3 bases: TGCAGTGCTAGAAAGGGCCTAGGTGGGCTTGCGGATACGCAGTATTTT. Its translation: CSARKGLGGLADTQYF.

This clonotype was observed many times. The chain uses TRBV7-2 and TRBJ1-1, with a weak D call TRBD1 (5 bases). This CDR3 spans 17 amino acids. Germline V gives CDR1 SGHTA, CDR2 FQGNSA. V was cut by 1 base and J by 4 bases, with 19 bases left in between. The CDR3 reads CASSLVPGSSSFTEAFF. The CDR3 DNA reads as TGTGCCAGCAGCTTAGTTCCAGGGAGCTCGAGTTTCACTGAAGCTTTCTTT.

This clonotype was detected ten times or more. The chain has TRBV5-1 and TRBJ2-6, with D possibly matching TRBD1 (5 bases). Germline V CDR1 and CDR2: SGHRS, YFSETQ. V lost 3 bases to trimming and J lost 0 bases, with 7 bases between them. The CDR3 extends over 15 amino acids. As DNA, the CDR3 is TGCGCCAGCAGCTGGACACCCTCTGGGGCCAACGTCCTGACTTTC. Translated, it gives CASSWTPSGANVLTF.

This clonotype has a count of ten or more. This rearrangement joins TRBV6-2 or TRBV6-3 to TRBJ2-5, with no clear D. The ends were cut back, 2 bases at V and 2 bases at J, with 3 bases in the middle. Germline values: CDR1 MNHEY, CDR2 SVGEGT. This CDR3 has 12 amino acids. The CDR3 protein is CASSYTQETQYF. The CDR3 nucleotides read TGTGCCAGCAGTTACACACAAGAGACCCAGTACTTC.

There are a few counts of this clonotype. The rearrangement links TRBV7-9 to TRBJ1-2, with a tentative D call TRBD1 (5 bases). The ends were cut back, 5 bases at V and 5 bases at J, with 21 bases in the middle. There are 16 residues in the CDR3. Germline-derived CDR1 and CDR2 are SEHNR and FQNEAQ (reference sequence). CDR3 residues: CASSPQGGGHGYGYTF. CDR3 bases: TGTGCCAGCAGCCCCCAGGGCGGGGGTCACGGGTATGGCTACACCTTC. The full variable domain, in which reference TRBV7-9 and TRBJ1-2 provide the parts outside the CDR3, is DTGVSQNPRHKITKRGQNVTFRCDPISEHNRLYWYRQTLGQGPEFLTYFQNEAQLEKSRLLSDRFSAERPKGSFSTLEIQRTEQGDSAMYLCASSPQGGGHGYGYTFGSGTRLTVV.

There are many counts of this clonotype. The chain has TRBV20-1 and TRBJ2-5, with 12 bases identical to TRBD2. Trimming removed 1 base from V and 1 base from J; junction bases left unmatched: 10. The CDR3 is made up of 18 amino acids. Germline CDR1 and CDR2: DFQATT and SNEGSKA (reference sequence). The CDR3 reads CSARVLQGLAGFQETQYF. As DNA, the CDR3 is TGCAGTGCTAGAGTCCTTCAAGGACTAGCGGGGTTCCAAGAGACCCAGTACTTC.

This clonotype showed up many times. This sequence joins TRBV12-3 or TRBV12-4 and TRBJ1-1; possible D gene TRBD1, 5 bases. The ends were cut back, 2 bases at V and 1 base at J, with 17 bases in the middle. The CDR3 extends over 17 amino acids. The CDR3 reads CASSLRAGMGRNTEAFF. CDR3 bases: TGTGCCAGCAGTTTACGGGCAGGGATGGGTAGGAACACTGAAGCTTTCTTT.

This clonotype has a count of ten or more. The V and J genes are TRBV5-1 and TRBJ2-1; D is unclear. The CDR3 has 11 amino acids. V was clipped by 4 bases and J by 5 bases, with 4 bases between them. CDR1 SGHRS and CDR2 YFSETQ come from the germline V gene. The CDR3 protein is CASSINNEQFF. The CDR3 nucleotides read TGCGCCAGCAGCATCAACAATGAGCAGTTCTTC.

This clonotype was seen ten or more times. V usage is TRBV20-1 and J usage is TRBJ1-1; a weak D match, TRBD1 (5 bases). Germline values: CDR1 DFQATT, CDR2 SNEGSKA (reference sequence). The ends were cut back, 3 bases at V and 5 bases at J, with 13 bases in the middle. CDR3 length: 13 amino acids. Written as DNA, the CDR3 is TGCAGTGCTAGTCTTCAGGGACGTACTGAAGCTTTCTTT. This translates into CSASLQGRTEAFF.

By share, this clonotype ranks as medium-sized. CDR3 nucleotides: TGCAGTGCTAGAGTAAAAGAGACCCAGTACTTC. Translation gives CSARVKETQYF. The rearrangement joins TRBV20-1 to TRBJ2-5, with D unresolved. V shed 1 base and J shed 3 bases, with 3 bases lying between them. Per the germline V gene, CDR1 is DFQATT and CDR2 is SNEGSKA (reference sequence). This CDR3 is built from 11 residues.

This clonotype was observed a few times. The limits of the CDR3 on the DNA are not certain, so only TCRdb's listed CDR3 is given. CDR3 loop: CISVPETGIYSNQPQHF. The chain uses TRBV7-5 and TRBJ1-5; no DNA check was done on the table's D call, TRBD1. TRBV7-5 is a pseudogene. The CDR3 has 17 residues if both end residues are counted.

This clonotype was counted a few times. This rearrangement joins TRBV10-3 to TRBJ1-5; D ambiguous. CDR1 ENHRY and CDR2 SYGVKD come from the germline V gene. The CDR3 covers 14 residues. The V and J ends lost 4 bases and 7 bases respectively, with 14 bases between them. As DNA, the CDR3 is TGTGCCATCAGTGCGTCGGAGGGAAACCAGCCCCAGCATTTT. Residues: CAISASEGNQPQHF.

The table lists this clonotype with many counts. The chain employs TRBV7-9 and TRBJ1-1; no reliable D call. Germline V gives CDR1 SEHNR, CDR2 FQNEAQ (reference sequence). The CDR3 is made up of 12 amino acids. V was pared by 5 bases and J by 1 base, with 5 bases between. CDR3 coding DNA: TGTGCCAGCAGCGATCAGAACACTGAAGCTTTCTTT. Protein product: CASSDQNTEAFF.